One and the same sample provided the 9 T cell receptor beta chains below, sequenced in a study of T cell repertoires in cytomegalovirus infection. These receptors have no known antigen. One entry per CDR3 protein, called by TCRdb with MiXCR from the reads. The sample lists some 350,000 distinct CDR3 sequences, about 28% occurring once. The material was cultured PBMCs, obtained from culture after CMV antigen stimulation. All receptors come from a human donor in good health (CMV status not recorded). Some clones in this sample may be carry-over from other donors' samples.

This clonotype showed up just a few times. The chain carries TRBV6-1 and TRBJ2-1; perhaps TRBD1 as D (5 bases). Trimming left V 1 base short and J 4 bases short, with 11 bases between. The CDR3 is made up of 15 amino acids. Germline V gene data show CDR1 as MNHNS and CDR2 as SASEGT. In nucleotides, the CDR3 is TGTGCCAGCAGTGAAGGAGCGAGACAGTACAATGAGCAGTTCTTC. Translating it yields CASSEGARQYNEQFF.

This clonotype has a count of ten or more. The V gene is TRBV20-1, the J gene TRBJ2-5; no clear D. V lost 0 bases to trimming and J lost 2 bases, with 13 bases between them. Germline-derived CDR1 and CDR2 are DFQATT and SNEGSKA (reference sequence). The CDR3 extends over 15 amino acids. CDR3 residues: CSARDTLTVQETQYF. In nucleotides, the CDR3 is TGCAGTGCTAGAGATACCCTGACTGTGCAAGAGACCCAGTACTTC.

This sequence joins TRBV5-4 and TRBJ1-3; D not resolved. V was cut by 5 bases and J by 0 bases, with 9 bases left in between. Germline V gives CDR1 SGHNT, CDR2 YYREEE (reference sequence). There are 14 residues in the CDR3. The CDR3 is CASSFGDSGNTIYF. The CDR3 coding sequence is TGTGCCAGCAGTTTCGGGGACTCTGGAAACACCATATATTTT.

Only a few counts were recorded for this clonotype. The chain has TRBV7-9 and TRBJ2-1; D is possibly TRBD2 (6 bases). The CDR3 has 15 amino acids. V dropped 5 bases and J dropped 0 bases, with 11 bases sitting between them. In germline, CDR1 is SEHNR, CDR2 FQNEAQ (reference sequence). CDR3 coding DNA: TGTGCCAGCAGCGTTCCGGGACTCTCCTACAATGAGCAGTTCTTC. This translates into CASSVPGLSYNEQFF.

This clonotype was seen more than once but under ten times. J is TRBJ2-3 and V is TRBV19, with unresolved D. Germline V gene data show CDR1 as LNHDA and CDR2 as SQIVND (reference sequence). V lost 3 bases and J 5 bases, leaving 15 bases between the germline ends. The CDR3 is 15 residues long. The CDR3 protein is CASSMPSLGIDTQYF. The CDR3 DNA follows: TGTGCCAGTAGTATGCCGAGCCTTGGGATAGATACGCAGTATTTT.

The chain employs TRBV12-3 or TRBV12-4 and TRBJ1-2; D unresolved. V was clipped by 3 bases and J by 0 bases, with 11 bases between them. The CDR3 is 15 residues long. The CDR3 region is CASSFQWAANYGYTF. The CDR3 DNA sequence: TGTGCCAGCAGTTTTCAGTGGGCGGCTAACTATGGCTACACCTTC.

The rearrangement uses TRBV28 and TRBJ1-2; 7 bases fit TRBD1. This CDR3 is 15 amino acids long. Trimming took 5 bases from V and 3 from J; bases not matched to a gene: 9. Germline-derived CDR1 and CDR2 are MDHEN and SYDVKM. CDR3 nucleotides: TGTGCCAGCAGTCCCCGACAGGGAGGTCACTATGGCTACACCTTC. It translates to CASSPRQGGHYGYTF.

The J gene is TRBJ2-6, the V gene TRBV6-2 or TRBV6-3; possibly TRBD1 for D (5 bases). The length of the CDR3 is 16 residues. The V and J ends lost 4 bases and 0 bases respectively, with 10 bases between them. CDR1 is MNHEY, CDR2 SVGEGT, per germline. The CDR3 is CASSSTGYSGANVLTF. CDR3 coding DNA: TGTGCCAGCAGTTCTACAGGATACTCTGGGGCCAACGTCCTGACTTTC.

The V and J genes are TRBV19 and TRBJ1-5, with 9 positions matching TRBD1. This CDR3 has 17 residues. Germline V gives CDR1 LNHDA, CDR2 SQIVND (reference sequence). The ends lost 7 bases at V and 4 bases at J; junction bases unmatched: 14. The CDR3: CASTIGVTGGANQPQHF. CDR3 coding DNA: TGTGCCAGTACTATCGGGGTCACAGGGGGCGCGAATCAGCCCCAGCATTTT. Full variable domain (missing parts from reference TRBV19 and TRBJ1-5): DGGITQSPKYLFRKEGQNVTLSCEQNLNHDAMYWYRQDPGQGLRLIYYSQIVNDFQKGDIAEGYSVSREKKESFPLTVTSAQKNPTAFYLCASTIGVTGGANQPQHFGDGTRLSIL.